The 20 T cell receptor beta chains in this list originate from one sample, sequenced in a study of technical replicates of blood from a handful of donors. Method: immunoSEQ multiplex PCR; TCRdb's copy keeps in-frame clones and lacks some. The profile shows more than 65,000 clones, about 97% of them singletons. The sequencing sample was made of T cells isolated from PBMCs. The receptors were gathered from a human donor in good health.

This chain joins TRBV28 and TRBJ2-7, with 8 bases matching TRBD1. The trim removed 6 bases at V and 0 bases at J, leaving 7 bases unmatched. This CDR3 has 15 residues. Germline values: CDR1 MDHEN, CDR2 SYDVKM. The CDR3 is CASRGTGGNSYEQYF. The DNA of the CDR3 is TGTGCCAGCAGGGGGACAGGTGGGAACTCCTACGAGCAGTACTTC.

The chain uses TRBV6-6 and TRBJ2-7; TRBD1 aligns across 10 bases. The CDR3 covers 14 residues. V lost 8 bases and J lost 6; bases outside the gene matches: 10. CDR1 and CDR2 (germline): MNHNY, SVGAGI (reference sequence). CDR3 DNA: TGTGCCAGCGTTGGGAGACAGGGGGCTATCGAGCAGTACTTC. It is translated as CASVGRQGAIEQYF.

This clone was detected only once. The chain couples TRBV28 to TRBJ2-7, with D possibly TRBD2 on 6 matching bases. The CDR3 has 16 residues. Between the trimmed V and J ends, which lost 3 bases and 0 bases, there was a span of 15 bases. The germline V gene has CDR1 MDHEN and CDR2 SYDVKM. This CDR3 reads CASSLGLPRPSYEQYF. CDR3 in DNA: TGTGCCAGCAGTTTGGGACTTCCACGGCCCTCCTACGAGCAGTACTTC.

CDR3 loop: CASSSRGSYEQYF. CDR3 bases: TGTGCCAGCAGTTCGCGGGGATCCTACGAGCAGTACTTC. The gene calls are TRBV28 and TRBJ2-7; D possibly corresponds to TRBD2 (6 bases). The CDR3 is 13 amino acids. Germline-derived CDR1 and CDR2 are MDHEN and SYDVKM. Trimming shortened V by 4 bases and J by 1 base, and 8 bases separated the two germline ends.

V usage is TRBV6-5 and J usage is TRBJ2-3, with D possibly TRBD2 on 6 matching bases. The CDR3 runs to 15 residues. Trimming took off 3 bases at V and 5 bases at J, with 15 bases between the two ends. Germline assignment: CDR1 MNHEY and CDR2 SVGAGI. The CDR3 reads CASSYRTRRGDTQYF. CDR3 DNA sequence: TGTGCCAGCAGTTATCGCACTAGGAGGGGAGATACGCAGTATTTT.

The chain joins TRBV4-1 to TRBJ1-1; D not certain. CDR1 MGHRA and CDR2 YSYEKL come from the germline V gene. Trimming took 3 bases from V and 0 from J, leaving 17 bases between them. This CDR3 contains 17 residues. CDR3 loop: CASSHPGAVSMNTEAFF. The CDR3, as DNA: TGCGCCAGCAGCCACCCTGGAGCGGTTAGTATGAACACTGAAGCTTTCTTT.

The V gene is TRBV28, the J gene TRBJ1-2; 7 bases line up with TRBD1. Germline V CDR1 and CDR2: MDHEN, SYDVKM. This CDR3 contains 15 residues. The V gene end was trimmed by 7 bases and the J gene end by 2 bases; junction bases not matched to a gene: 10. The CDR3 protein is CASTGDRLINYGYTF. As DNA, the CDR3 is TGTGCCAGCACCGGGGACAGACTTATAAACTATGGCTACACCTTC.

This rearrangement joins TRBV7-9 to TRBJ1-2; 9 nucleotides match TRBD1. The V segment lost 1 base and the J segment 8 bases; nucleotides outside the gene matches: 5. This CDR3 region has 14 residues. Per the germline V gene, CDR1 is SEHNR and CDR2 is FQNEAQ (reference sequence). CDR3 in amino acids: CASSLEGDREGYTF. CDR3 nucleotide sequence: TGTGCCAGCAGCTTAGAGGGGGACAGGGAGGGCTACACCTTC.

The sample holds one count of this clone. This sequence joins TRBV2 and TRBJ2-5; 8 nucleotides align to TRBD2. The V gene's germline CDR1 is SNHLY and CDR2 FYNNEI. The CDR3 sequence is 17 residues long. V was pared by 6 bases and J by 5 bases, with 17 bases of the junction left unmatched. The CDR3 region is CASSGAGSGRGEETQYF. As DNA, the CDR3 is TGTGCCAGCAGCGGGGCGGGGAGCGGGAGAGGGGAGGAGACCCAGTACTTC. Drawing the rest from reference TRBV2 and TRBJ2-5, the complete variable domain is EPEVTQTPSHQVTQMGQEVILRCVPISNHLYFYWYRQILGQKVEFLVSFYNNEISEKSEIFDDQFSVERPDGSNFTLKIRSTKLEDSAMYFCASSGAGSGRGEETQYFGPGTRLLVL.

The rearrangement uses TRBV29-1 and TRBJ1-2, with 12 positions matching TRBD1. The CDR3 consists of 15 residues. J lost 2 bases, V lost 8 bases, and 9 bases had no gene match. In germline, CDR1 is SQVTM, CDR2 ANQGSEA. CDR3 nucleotide sequence: TGCAGCTATAAGGGACAGGGGGCTGAAAACTATGGCTACACCTTC. Its protein is CSYKGQGAENYGYTF.

The rearrangement joins TRBV27 to TRBJ2-7; possibly TRBD1 for D (5 bases). The CDR3 extends over 13 amino acids. Trimming cost V 2 bases and J 3 bases, with 8 bases left between them. The V gene's germline CDR1 is MNHEY and CDR2 SMNVEV (reference sequence). In nucleotides, the CDR3 is TGTGCCAGCAGTTTAGCCCAGGGCTACGAGCAGTACTTC. As protein: CASSLAQGYEQYF.

The chain uses TRBV11-2 and TRBJ1-1; 8 nucleotides match TRBD1. Losses at the gene ends were 8 bases for V and 0 bases for J; bases not matched to a gene: 20. Germline assignment: CDR1 SGHAT and CDR2 FQNNGV. The CDR3 is 19 residues long. The CDR3: CASCLSYGRGLLMNTEAFF. In DNA form, the CDR3 reads TGTGCCAGCTGCCTTTCGTACGGCAGGGGGCTCTTAATGAACACTGAAGCTTTCTTT.

The CDR3 reads CASSLGLAGSGGGSTDTQYF. The CDR3 nucleotides are TGTGCCAGCAGCTTAGGGTTAGCCGGTAGCGGGGGGGGTAGCACAGATACGCAGTATTTT. The J gene is TRBJ2-3, the V gene TRBV7-6, with TRBD2 matching over 11 bases. This CDR3 has 20 amino acids. V was clipped by 1 base and J by 0 bases; unmatched bases: 12. Germline loops: CDR1 SGHVS, CDR2 FNYEAQ.

The CDR3 nucleotides are TGTGCCAGCAGCCCTCTTAGCACAGATACGCAGTATTTT. It specifies CASSPLSTDTQYF. This chain links TRBV11-2 with TRBJ2-3; D unclear. CDR1 is SGHAT, CDR2 FQNNGV, per germline. V was trimmed by 5 bases and J by 0 bases, leaving 6 bases between them. CDR3 size: 13 residues.

The chain couples TRBV6-5 to TRBJ2-3; D gene uncertain. The CDR3 loop spans 14 amino acids. The germline CDR1 and CDR2 sequences are MNHEY and SVGAGI. Trimming pared 10 bases from V and 0 bases from J, leaving 14 bases between. The CDR3 sequence is CATQNRGSTDTQYF. CDR3 coding DNA: TGTGCCACCCAGAATAGAGGAAGCACAGATACGCAGTATTTT.

V gene TRBV20-1 combines with J gene TRBJ1-2, with a tentative D call TRBD1 (6 bases). V lost 5 bases to trimming and J lost 8 bases, with 12 bases between them. The germline gives CDR1 DFQATT, CDR2 SNEGSKA (reference sequence). The CDR3 spans 11 residues. DNA of the CDR3: TGCAGTGCTCCAACAGGGATCGGCTACACCTTC. It translates to CSAPTGIGYTF.

In its sample, this clone was seen once. The rearrangement joins TRBV15 to TRBJ2-1; 16 bases align to TRBD2. CDR1 LNHNV and CDR2 YYDKDF come from the germline V gene (reference sequence). The CDR3 runs 16 residues. V was clipped by 5 bases and J by 5 bases; unmatched bases: 3. For the CDR3, the DNA is TGTGCCACCAGCGGGACTAGCGGGAGGGCCCACAATGAGCAGTTCTTC. This translates into CATSGTSGRAHNEQFF.

This clone was counted a single time. This chain joins TRBV5-6 and TRBJ2-5; 7 nucleotides match TRBD1. The length of the CDR3 is 16 residues. Trimming removed 4 bases from V and 3 bases from J; junction bases left unmatched: 12. CDR1 SGHDT and CDR2 YYEEEE come from the germline V gene. The chain's CDR3 is CASSHAPGQKKETQYF. As DNA, the CDR3 is TGTGCCAGCAGCCATGCCCCGGGACAGAAAAAAGAGACCCAGTACTTC.

The chain recombines TRBV9 with TRBJ1-1; a weak D match, TRBD1 (5 bases). Germline V CDR1 and CDR2: SGDLS, YYNGEE. This CDR3 comprises 15 residues. The ends were cut back, 3 bases at V and 6 bases at J, with 18 bases in the middle. The CDR3 loop is CASSAPSQGLAEAFF. Written as DNA, the CDR3 is TGTGCCAGCAGCGCGCCTTCCCAGGGTCTAGCTGAAGCTTTCTTT.

The chain combines TRBV11-2 with TRBJ2-7; weak D call: TRBD2 (6 bases). V was trimmed by 2 bases and J by 0 bases, leaving 11 bases between them. This CDR3 has 15 amino acids. Germline loops: CDR1 SGHAT, CDR2 FQNNGV. The CDR3 region has the DNA TGTGCCAGCAGCTTAACAGCGGGTCCCTCCTACGAGCAGTACTTC. This sequence encodes CASSLTAGPSYEQYF.